These 11 T cell receptor beta chains came from one sample sequenced in a study of brain T cells in children with intractable seizures. Assay: immunoSEQ multiplex PCR; the TCRdb copy retains only in-frame clones and omits some. This repertoire shows roughly 110,000 clones, approximately 94% found once; its top ten account for 3.8%. The source was peripheral blood, collected at surgery. These receptors came from a boy younger than two with hemimegalencephaly and intractable seizures.

This clone appeared once. The chain links TRBV3-1 (or the pseudogene TRBV3-2) to TRBJ2-1; TRBD2 agrees at 9 bases. From germline, CDR1 is LGHDT and CDR2 YNNKEL (reference sequence). V dropped 5 bases and J dropped 2; count of bases not matched to a gene: 4. The CDR3 is 15 residues long. Here the CDR3 DNA reads TGTGCCAGCAGCGAGACTAGCGGTACCTACAATGAGCAGTTCTTC. It specifies CASSETSGTYNEQFF.

This chain joins TRBV7-2 and TRBJ1-1, with D possibly matching TRBD1 (5 bases). The CDR3 spans 14 residues. Looked up from germline, CDR1 is SGHTA and CDR2 is FQGNSA. V lost 8 bases to trimming and J lost 0 bases, with 13 bases between them. As DNA, the CDR3 is TGTGCCAGCTCCCCGGGACTCATGAACACTGAAGCTTTCTTT. Translation: CASSPGLMNTEAFF.

The chain links TRBV3-1 (or the pseudogene TRBV3-2) to TRBJ1-4; perhaps TRBD1 as D (5 bases). Deletions cut 5 bases from V and 4 bases from J, with 20 bases between. The CDR3 consists of 17 residues. The germline V gene has CDR1 LGHDT and CDR2 YNNKEL (reference sequence). CDR3 DNA: TGTGCCAGCAGCGGGATACCGGGTCTGGGACTTAATGAAAAACTGTTTTTT. Its translation is CASSGIPGLGLNEKLFF.

The rearrangement uses TRBV7-9 and TRBJ2-1; a weak D match, TRBD1 (5 bases). V was pared by 5 bases and J by 0 bases, with 11 bases between. Germline V CDR1 and CDR2: SEHNR, FQNEAQ (reference sequence). CDR3 length equals 15 residues. The chain's CDR3 is CASSPRGSSYNEQFF. Here the CDR3 DNA reads TGTGCCAGCAGCCCAAGGGGTAGCTCCTACAATGAGCAGTTCTTC.

Only one count was recorded for this clone. This may be a read error, as it is one base from a much larger clone. V and J are TRBV5-5 and TRBJ1-6; D uncertain. Trimming cost V 0 bases and J 3 bases, with 4 bases left between them. The germline V gene encodes CDR1 SGHKS and CDR2 YYEKEE (reference sequence). The CDR3 runs to 14 residues. The CDR3: CASSLGHYNSPLHF. In nucleotides, the CDR3 is TGTGCCAGCAGCTTGGGACACTATAATTCACCCCTCCACTTT.

The V gene is TRBV6-4, the J gene TRBJ2-3; the match to TRBD2 covers 11 bases. The CDR3 covers 18 residues. V shed 5 bases, J shed 5 bases, and the junction held 15 bases outside the gene matches. Germline lookup yields CDR1 MRHNA and CDR2 SNTAGT. The CDR3 loop is CASSRGILAGDEGDTQYF. In nucleotides, the CDR3 is TGTGCCAGCAGTAGAGGGATACTAGCGGGAGACGAGGGAGATACGCAGTATTTT.

V usage is TRBV6-9 and J usage is TRBJ1-1; perhaps TRBD1 as D (6 bases). V lost 3 bases and J 6 bases, leaving 17 bases between the germline ends. The V gene's germline CDR1 is MNHGY and CDR2 SVAAGI. The CDR3 is 15 amino acids. CDR3 sequence: CASSYPVRGAAEAFF. CDR3 DNA: TGTGCCAGCAGTTACCCGGTACGGGGGGCCGCTGAAGCTTTCTTT.

This clone was detected once. The rearrangement joins TRBV6-6 to TRBJ2-2; D gene unclear. Trimming took off 1 base at V and 4 bases at J, with 7 bases between the two ends. Looked up from germline, CDR1 is MNHNY and CDR2 is SVGAGI (reference sequence). CDR3 length: 14 residues. The CDR3 loop is CASSYFGRTGELFF. Here the CDR3 DNA reads TGTGCCAGCAGTTACTTTGGGCGCACCGGGGAGCTGTTTTTT.

The V and J genes are TRBV7-2 and TRBJ2-1, with D unclear. CDR3 size: 15 residues. V shed 1 base and J shed 0 bases, with 7 bases lying between them. CDR1 is SGHTA and CDR2 is FQGNSA in the germline V gene. CDR3 residues: CASSLELSSYNEQFF. CDR3 nucleotides: TGTGCCAGCAGCTTAGAGCTAAGCTCCTACAATGAGCAGTTCTTC. Drawing the rest from reference TRBV7-2 and TRBJ2-1, the complete variable domain is GAGVSQSPSNKVTEKGKDVELRCDPISGHTALYWYRQSLGQGLEFLIYFQGNSAPDKSGLPSDRFSAERTGGSVSTLTIQRTQQEDSAVYLCASSLELSSYNEQFFGPGTRLTVL.

The V call is TRBV6-5, the J call TRBJ1-1; possibly TRBD1 for D (5 bases). Trimming took 11 bases from V and 8 from J, leaving 21 bases between them. Germline loops: CDR1 MNHEY, CDR2 SVGAGI. This CDR3 comprises 13 residues. CDR3 residues: CAGRIRGEREAFF. The CDR3 DNA sequence: TGTGCCGGACGGATCCGGGGGGAGAGGGAAGCTTTCTTT.

V is TRBV7-3 and J is TRBJ2-1; 11 bases fit TRBD2. This CDR3 comprises 15 residues. Germline-derived CDR1 and CDR2 are SGHTA and FQGTGA. The J segment lost 4 bases and the V segment lost 2 bases, leaving 1 base of the junction unmatched. CDR3 sequence: CASSLLAGGYNEQFF. The CDR3 region has the DNA TGTGCCAGCAGCTTATTAGCGGGAGGGTACAATGAGCAGTTCTTC.